Below are 17 T cell receptor beta chains sequenced from a single sample in a study of T cell clonality in common variable immunodeficiency. Profiling relied on immunoSEQ multiplex PCR, and the TCRdb table lists in-frame clones only, not all of them. Recorded here are tens of thousands of clones, none singletons. The material sequenced was peripheral blood mononuclear cells. Every receptor here comes from a person aged 18 to 75 in good health.

This clone came up many times. The CDR3 end falls 3 residues outside the read, so it is completed with the germline J gene. This chain links TRBV6-4 with TRBJ1-6; 8 bases match TRBD1. This CDR3 comprises 15 residues. The V and J ends lost 6 bases and 7 bases, in that order; junction bases with no gene match: 8. In germline, CDR1 is MRHNA, CDR2 SNTAGT. The part of the CDR3 DNA that was read is TGTGCCAGCAGACCTGGGACAGGACACAATTCACCC. This translates into CASRPGTGHNSP. In full, the CDR3 reads CASRPGTGHNSPLHF.

This clone was seen ten or more times. The read falls 3 residues short of the CDR3 end, and the missing part is taken from the germline J gene. The V call is TRBV7-6, the J call TRBJ1-6; D unclear. The CDR3 totals 17 residues. Trimming pared 1 base from V and 8 bases from J, leaving 18 bases between. Per the germline V gene, CDR1 is SGHVS and CDR2 is FNYEAQ. The sequenced part of the CDR3 DNA is TGTGCCAGCAGCTTAGGACATAGACGGAAGAGTTATTCACCC. It translates to CASSLGHRRKSYSP. The whole CDR3 protein reads CASSLGHRRKSYSPLHF. Full variable domain (rest looked up from reference TRBV7-6 and TRBJ1-6): GAGVSQSPRYKVTKRGQDVALRCDPISGHVSLYWYRQALGQGPEFLTYFNYEAQQDKSGLPNDRFSAERPEGSISTLTIQRTEQRDSAMYRCASSLGHRRKSYSPLHFGNGTRLTVT.

This clone showed up many times. The read gets to within 3 residues of the CDR3 end, and the germline J gene fills in the rest. The chain has TRBV5-6 and TRBJ2-7, with 7 bases lining up with TRBD1. The CDR3 consists of 12 residues. Germline assignment: CDR1 SGHDT and CDR2 YYEEEE. V lost 4 bases, J lost 6 bases, and 4 bases stayed unmatched. The CDR3 spells CASSQDRSEQYF. The CDR3 bases that were read are TGTGCCAGCAGCCAGGACAGGAGCGAG.

This clone was counted ten times or more. The CDR3 loop reads CASSLGGLSTDTQYF. CDR3 DNA (partial): TGTGCCAGCAGCCTTGGAGGGCTCAGCACAGATACG. The chain joins TRBV5-6 to TRBJ2-3; tentative D call: TRBD2 (6 bases). Read sequence stops 3 residues before the CDR3 end, and the germline J gene provides the missing end. The V gene lost 4 bases and the J gene lost 0 bases, with 12 bases spanning the gap. The CDR3 sequence is 15 residues long. Germline V gene lookup returns CDR1 SGHDT and CDR2 YYEEEE.

CDR3 sequence: CASSQSKDRDFSGANVLTF. The part of the CDR3 DNA that was read is TGCGCCAGCAGTCAATCAAAGGACAGGGACTTCTCTGGGGCCAACGTC. This chain uses TRBV23-1 with TRBJ2-6, with 8 bases that match TRBD1. The read terminates 3 residues before the CDR3 end, so the remaining end is supplied by the germline J gene. TRBV23-1 falls under the ORF class, with uncertain function. The V gene end was trimmed by 0 bases and the J gene end by 0 bases; junction bases not matched to a gene: 7. The CDR3 runs 19 residues.

The table lists this clone with many counts. Partial CDR3 DNA: TGTGCCAGCAGCTTAGAGGGCAGTACCTACGAG. Translation gives CASSLEGSTYE. The whole CDR3 protein reads CASSLEGSTYEQYF. The rearrangement joins TRBV13 to TRBJ2-7; D gene unclear. The read halts 3 residues ahead of the CDR3 end, with the missing end drawn from the germline J gene. V was trimmed by 1 base and J by 2 bases, leaving 9 bases between them. CDR1 and CDR2 from the germline V gene are PRHDT and FYEKMQ (reference sequence). CDR3 length: 14 residues.

This clone appeared many times. The CDR3 end lies 3 residues beyond the end of the read and is filled in from the germline J gene. The chain couples TRBV20-1 to TRBJ2-7; TRBD2 matches at 11 bases. V dropped 3 bases and J dropped 2; count of bases not matched to a gene: 6. This CDR3 contains 15 residues. CDR1 is DFQATT and CDR2 is SNEGSKA in the germline V gene (reference sequence). The CDR3 sequence: CSASITSGRTYEQYF. The part of the CDR3 DNA that was read is TGCAGTGCTAGCATCACTAGCGGGAGAACCTACGAG.

This clone was recorded many times. The read stops 3 residues short of the end of the CDR3; the missing end is completed from the germline J gene. The V call is TRBV30, the J call TRBJ1-5, with 7 bases matching TRBD1. The CDR3 is made up of 15 amino acids. In germline, CDR1 is GTSNPN, CDR2 SVGIG (reference sequence). Trimming took 0 bases from V and 6 from J; bases not matched to a gene: 8. CDR3 loop: CAWSVISTGTQPQHF. Partial CDR3 DNA: TGTGCCTGGAGTGTGATCTCGACAGGGACTCAGCCC. Filled out from reference TRBV30 and TRBJ1-5, the complete variable domain reads SQTIHQWPATLVQPVGSPLSLECTVEGTSNPNLYWYRQAAGRGLQLLFYSVGIGQISSEVPQNLSASRPQDRQFILSSKKLLLSDSGFYLCAWSVISTGTQPQHFGDGTRLSIL.

This clone was detected many times. The CDR3 region is CASSLQGSAHQPQHF. The sequenced CDR3 bases are TGCGCCAGCAGCTTGCAGGGTTCGGCCCATCAGCCC. The V and J genes are TRBV5-1 and TRBJ1-5; TRBD1 might be the D (5 bases). With the read ending 3 residues before the CDR3 end, the germline J gene is used to fill in that end. CDR1 is SGHRS, CDR2 YFSETQ, per germline. This CDR3 region has 15 residues. Trimming removed 1 base at V and 5 bases at J, with 13 bases between.

This clone appeared many times. From the germline J gene comes the end of the CDR3, since the read stops 3 residues before it. The chain recombines TRBV19 with TRBJ2-1; 9 nucleotides align to TRBD2. Germline loops: CDR1 LNHDA, CDR2 SQIVND (reference sequence). With V trimmed by 4 bases and J by 0 bases, 10 bases remained unmatched. CDR3 size: 18 residues. CDR3 DNA (partial): TGTGCCAGTAGTAAGGCCCCTAGCGGGGAGCGCTCCTACAATGAG. It is translated as CASSKAPSGERSYNE. In full, the CDR3 reads CASSKAPSGERSYNEQFF.

This clone was recorded many times. The CDR3 end lies 3 residues beyond the end of the read and is filled in from the germline J gene. This chain links TRBV4-1 with TRBJ1-1, with D possibly being TRBD1 (6 bases). Germline V gives CDR1 MGHRA, CDR2 YSYEKL. Trimming stripped 1 base from V and 5 bases from J, with 14 bases between. CDR3 length: 15 amino acids. The CDR3 region is CASSQGSGGRTEAFF. CDR3 DNA (partial): TGCGCCAGCAGCCAAGGTTCGGGGGGCCGGACTGAA.

Ten or more counts support this clone. The read terminates 3 residues before the CDR3 end, so the remaining end is supplied by the germline J gene. The chain has TRBV29-1 and TRBJ1-1, with D unresolved. The V gene's germline CDR1 is SQVTM and CDR2 ANQGSEA. V dropped 5 bases and J dropped 3 bases, with 7 bases sitting between them. This CDR3 contains 11 residues. The CDR3 here is CSVPGYTEAFF. CDR3 DNA (partial): TGCAGCGTTCCCGGGTACACTGAA. The full variable domain, rest sourced from reference TRBV29-1 and TRBJ1-1, is SAVISQKPSRDICQRGTSLTIQCQVDSQVTMMFWYRQQPGQSLTLIATANQGSEATYESGFVIDKFPISRPNLTFSTLTVSNMSPEDSSIYLCSVPGYTEAFFGQGTRLTVV.

This clone was picked up many times. Coverage ceases 3 residues before the CDR3 finishes, and the germline J gene fills in the end. The chain recombines TRBV20-1 with TRBJ2-3, with 8 bases that match TRBD1. Germline assignment: CDR1 DFQATT and CDR2 SNEGSKA (reference sequence). V was clipped by 7 bases and J by 4 bases; unmatched bases: 4. This CDR3 is 12 amino acids long. The CDR3 is CSGQGTADTQYF. The CDR3 DNA, read in part, is TGCAGTGGACAGGGGACCGCAGATACG.

In this sample, this clone turned up a few times. The read terminates 3 residues before the CDR3 end, so the remaining end is supplied by the germline J gene. This rearrangement joins TRBV5-6 to TRBJ1-5, with 8 bases lining up with TRBD1. In germline, CDR1 is SGHDT, CDR2 YYEEEE. The CDR3 is 15 amino acids. Trimming at V came to 2 bases and at J to 6 bases, leaving 7 bases not matched to a gene. The CDR3 bases that were read are TGTGCCAGCAGCTTCAGGACAGGGCTGGCTCAGCCC. Encoded protein: CASSFRTGLAQP. The whole CDR3 sequence reads CASSFRTGLAQPQHF.

In this sample, this clone turned up many times. The observed sequence ends 3 residues before the CDR3 terminus, with the missing tail filled in from the germline J gene. This chain connects TRBV19 to TRBJ2-1; 9 positions match TRBD1. Germline V gives CDR1 LNHDA, CDR2 SQIVND (reference sequence). This CDR3 spans 15 amino acids. The V segment lost 3 bases and the J segment 4 bases; nucleotides outside the gene matches: 4. CDR3 DNA (partial): TGTGCCAGTAGTATGGGACAGGGCGGTTACAATGAG. Protein product: CASSMGQGGYNE. The full-length CDR3 reads as CASSMGQGGYNEQFF.

This clone was counted ten times or more. The observed sequence ends 3 residues before the CDR3 terminus, with the missing tail filled in from the germline J gene. The chain carries TRBV12-3 or TRBV12-4 and TRBJ1-1; 7 bases align to TRBD1. V trimming: 7 bases; J trimming: 2 bases; junction bases outside the gene matches: 10. The CDR3 consists of 15 residues. The part of the CDR3 DNA that was read is TGTGCCAGCAATACCCCGGGACAGCGAAACACTGAA. Translation: CASNTPGQRNTE. From start to end, the CDR3 is CASNTPGQRNTEAFF.

This clone occurred many times. Coverage ceases 3 residues before the CDR3 finishes, and the germline J gene fills in the end. This chain uses TRBV7-9 with TRBJ1-6; D not resolved. V lost 3 bases and J lost 10, with 13 bases in between. The V gene's germline CDR1 is SEHNR and CDR2 FQNEAQ (reference sequence). The CDR3 has 14 residues. This chain's CDR3 is CASSLQGLNSPLHF. The sequenced CDR3 bases are TGTGCCAGCAGCTTGCAAGGGCTTAACTCACCC.